This T cell receptor beta chain was captured by sequencing in a study of monozygotic twins with inflammatory bowel disease. Study results and limitations: Lower TCRbeta diversity (inverse Simpson) was seen in IBD patients than in healthy co-twins.

The CDR3 covers 18 residues. Making each TCR library took 3,500 to 4,000 ng of total RNA. Template-switch reactions added UMIs with a 6-nucleotide sample barcode. No DNA is given; TCRdb re-called the 5' RACE reads and lists each CDR3 protein once. Found here are around 190,000 distinct CDR3 sequences; the top ten clones hold 1.6%. Worth noting for this clonotype: Its antigen remains unknown.

Donors each gave over 2 ml of blood. The origin of this receptor is a human donor with ulcerative colitis or Crohn's disease, or a healthy co-twin of an affected twin (not recorded which). Source material: blood. This chain links TRBV12-2 with TRBJ1-1; TCRdb calls TRBD1, which cannot be checked without DNA. TRBV12-2 is shown as a pseudogene. CDR3 protein: CASPRSTGQPRMNTEAFF.